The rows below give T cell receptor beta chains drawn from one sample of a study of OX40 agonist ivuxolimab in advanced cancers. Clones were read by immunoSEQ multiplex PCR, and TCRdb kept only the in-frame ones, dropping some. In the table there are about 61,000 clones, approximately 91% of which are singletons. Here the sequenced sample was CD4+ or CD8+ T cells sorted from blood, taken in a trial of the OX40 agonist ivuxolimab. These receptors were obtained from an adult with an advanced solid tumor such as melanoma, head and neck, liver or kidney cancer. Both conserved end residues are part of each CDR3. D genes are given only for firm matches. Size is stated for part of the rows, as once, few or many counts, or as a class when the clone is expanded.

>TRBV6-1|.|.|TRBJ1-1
TGTGCCAGCAGTGAACCTCCATCGAACACTGAAGCTTTCTTT
CASSEPPSNTEAFF
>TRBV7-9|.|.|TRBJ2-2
TGTGCCAGCAGCCCCGCCCCGACAGGGAACACCGGGGAGCTGTTTTTT
CASSPAPTGNTGELFF
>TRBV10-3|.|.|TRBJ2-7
TGTGCCATCAGTGAGGCGGACAGCGGTCCCTACGAGCAGTACTTC
CAISEADSGPYEQYF
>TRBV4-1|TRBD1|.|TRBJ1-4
TGCGCCAGCAGCGCCCTACCGGGACAGGGAGATGAAAAACTGTTTTTT
CASSALPGQGDEKLFF
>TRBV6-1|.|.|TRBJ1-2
TGTGCCAGCAGGGACAGTGTTTATTATGGCTACACCTTC
CASRDSVYYGYTF
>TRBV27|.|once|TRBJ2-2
TGTGCCAGCAGTTTATCGGGGAACGCCGGGGAGCTGTTTTTT
CASSLSGNAGELFF
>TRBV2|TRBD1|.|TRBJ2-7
TGTGCCAGCTACGGGACAGGGGCCTACGAGCAGTACTTC
CASYGTGAYEQYF
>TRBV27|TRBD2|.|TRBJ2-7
TGTGCCAGCAGTTTGGCTAGCGGGGGGGCAATCTACGAGCAGTACTTC
CASSLASGGAIYEQYF
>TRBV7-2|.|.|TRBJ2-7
TGTGCCAGCAGCTTAAGGGCCCGGGTCCATCCTAACGAGCAGTACTTC
CASSLRARVHPNEQYF
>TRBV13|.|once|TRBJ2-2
TGTGCCAGCAGCTTAGGCCCAGAAATCCGGGAGCTGTTTTTT
CASSLGPEIRELFF
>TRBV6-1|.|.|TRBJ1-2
TGTGCCAGCAGTGCCGGACAGAAGCAAACTAACTATGGCTACACCTTC
CASSAGQKQTNYGYTF
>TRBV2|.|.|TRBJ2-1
TGTGCCAGCAGTGATAACCCAGGACCGTACAATGAGCAGTTCTTC
CASSDNPGPYNEQFF
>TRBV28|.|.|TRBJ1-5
TGTGCCAGCACCTCATCCCGGTATAGCAATCAGCCCCAGCATTTT
CASTSSRYSNQPQHF
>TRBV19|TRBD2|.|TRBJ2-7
TGTGCCAGTAGTATTTCGGTCTCGGGAGGCGACGAGCAGTACTTC
CASSISVSGGDEQYF
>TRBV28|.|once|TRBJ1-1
TGTGCCAGCAGTCTTGCCGGGGGGATTCGGGAAGCTTTCTTT
CASSLAGGIREAFF
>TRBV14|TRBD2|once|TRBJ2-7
TGTGCCAGCAGCGAAACTAGCGGGAGTAAAGAGCAGTACTTC
CASSETSGSKEQYF
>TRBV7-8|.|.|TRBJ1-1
TGTGCCAGCAGCTTATACCAAACTGAAGCTTTCTTT
CASSLYQTEAFF
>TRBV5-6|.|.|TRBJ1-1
TGTGCCAGCAGCTCCGGGGGGACCAACACTGAAGCTTTCTTT
CASSSGGTNTEAFF
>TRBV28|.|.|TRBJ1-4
TGTGCCAGCAGTTTCGGGGGGAATGGCTGGGATGAAAAACTGTTTTTT
CASSFGGNGWDEKLFF
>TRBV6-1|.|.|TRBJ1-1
TGTGCCAGCATTGGGGGGAACACTGAAGCTTTCTTT
CASIGGNTEAFF
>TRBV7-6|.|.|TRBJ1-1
TGTGCCAGCAGCTTAGCGGTAGGCACTGAAGCTTTCTTT
CASSLAVGTEAFF
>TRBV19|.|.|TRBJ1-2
TGTGCCAGTACCGATCAGGCAGATGGAAGCGTCTATGGCTACACCTTC
CASTDQADGSVYGYTF
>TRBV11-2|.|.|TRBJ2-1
TGTGCCAGCAGCTTTAGCGTGGGACACAATGAGCAGTTCTTC
CASSFSVGHNEQFF
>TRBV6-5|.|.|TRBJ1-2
TGTGCCAGCAGTTACGGAGGACAGCGTTATGGCTACACCTTC
CASSYGGQRYGYTF
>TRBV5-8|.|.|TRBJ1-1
TGTGCCAGCAGCGCAGAGCGGGAGTTGAACACTGAAGCTTTCTTT
CASSAERELNTEAFF
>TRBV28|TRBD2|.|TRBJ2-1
TGTGCCAGCAGTCTCACACCGGGACTAGTCCTTGAGCAGTTCTTC
CASSLTPGLVLEQFF
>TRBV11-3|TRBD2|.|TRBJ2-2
TGTGCCAGCAGCTTATGGGGGGGAACCGGGGAGCTGTTTTTT
CASSLWGGTGELFF
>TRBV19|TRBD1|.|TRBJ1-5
TGTGCCAGTAGAGACAGGGATGGATATAGCAATCAGCCCCAGCATTTT
CASRDRDGYSNQPQHF
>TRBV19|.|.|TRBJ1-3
TGTGCCAAAACATCTGGAAACACCATATATTTT
CAKTSGNTIYF
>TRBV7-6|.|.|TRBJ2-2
TGTGGACTCCGGGGTGGGAACACCGGGGAGCTGTTTTTT
CGLRGGNTGELFF
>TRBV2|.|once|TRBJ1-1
TGTGCCAGCACCCAAGGGGGACACCTCAACACTGAAGCTTTCTTT
CASTQGGHLNTEAFF
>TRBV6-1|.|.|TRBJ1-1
TGTGCCAGCAATCCAGGGAACACTGAAGCTTTCTTT
CASNPGNTEAFF
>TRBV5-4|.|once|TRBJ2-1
TGTGCCAGCAGTGGGGGGGGCGTATACAATGAGCAGTTCTTC
CASSGGGVYNEQFF
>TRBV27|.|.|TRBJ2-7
TGTGCCAGCAGTTTGCTGTCCGCATCCTACGAGCAGTACTTC
CASSLLSASYEQYF
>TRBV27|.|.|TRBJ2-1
TGTGCCAGCGGCGCGGGTTTGGAGTTCTTC
CASGAGLEFF
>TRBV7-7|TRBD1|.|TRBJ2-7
TGTGCTAGCAGCTTGGGGCAGGGGGTTACCTACGAGCAGTACTTC
CASSLGQGVTYEQYF
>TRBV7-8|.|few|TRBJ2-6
TGTGCCAGCAGCATTGACTATGGGGCCAACGTCCTGACTTTC
CASSIDYGANVLTF
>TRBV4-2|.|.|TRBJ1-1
TGTGCCAGCAGCCAAGAGGACACTGAAGCTTTCTTT
CASSQEDTEAFF
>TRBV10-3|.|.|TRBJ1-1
TGTGCCATCAGTGAGTCGGAAGGGGAACACACTGAAGCTTTCTTT
CAISESEGEHTEAFF
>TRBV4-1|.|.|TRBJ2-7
TGCGCCAGCAGCCAAGAGGAAACAGAACACTCCTACGAGCAGTACTTC
CASSQEETEHSYEQYF
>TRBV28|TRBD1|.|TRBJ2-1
TGTGCCACACTGTCCGGGACAGAGGTCAACAATGAGCAGTTCTTC
CATLSGTEVNNEQFF
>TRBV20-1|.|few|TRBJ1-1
TGCGCCTACCCCACGTCCACTGAAGCTTTCTTT
CAYPTSTEAFF
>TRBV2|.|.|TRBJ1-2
TGTGCCAGCAGTGAATCAGGGGAGTCAGGGGGCTACACCTTC
CASSESGESGGYTF
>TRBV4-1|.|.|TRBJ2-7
TGCGCCAGCAGCCAAGCCCCCTCCTACGAGCAGTACTTC
CASSQAPSYEQYF
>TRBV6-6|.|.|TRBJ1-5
TGTGCCAGCAGTTACTTGTACAGGGATAGCAATCAGCCCCAGCATTTT
CASSYLYRDSNQPQHF
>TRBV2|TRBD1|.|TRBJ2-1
TGTGCCAGCAGCCTTCCCGGAGGACAGGGAAACAATGAGCAGTTCTTC
CASSLPGGQGNNEQFF